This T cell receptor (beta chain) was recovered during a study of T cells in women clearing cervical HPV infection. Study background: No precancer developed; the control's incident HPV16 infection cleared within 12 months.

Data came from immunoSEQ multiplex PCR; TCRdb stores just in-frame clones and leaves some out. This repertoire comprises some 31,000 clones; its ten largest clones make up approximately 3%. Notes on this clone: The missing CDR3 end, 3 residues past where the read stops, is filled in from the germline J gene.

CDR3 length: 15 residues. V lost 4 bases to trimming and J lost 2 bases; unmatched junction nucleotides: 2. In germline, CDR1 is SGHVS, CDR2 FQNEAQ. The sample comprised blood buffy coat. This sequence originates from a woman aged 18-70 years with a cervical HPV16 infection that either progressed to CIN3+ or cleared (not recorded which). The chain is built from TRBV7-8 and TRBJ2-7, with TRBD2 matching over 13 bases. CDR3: CASSSGLAGPYEQYF. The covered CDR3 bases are TGTGCCAGCAGCTCGGGACTAGCGGGGCCCTACGAG.